This T cell receptor (beta chain) was retrieved from a study of control samples from healthy donors and cancer patients. TCRdb keeps only in-frame clones here, not all; method: immunoSEQ multiplex PCR. Here the sample spans over 150,000 clones, 94% being singletons. The receptor comes from a man in his 60s with colorectal cancer. Sequenced material: PBMCs.

The CDR3 nucleotides read TGTGCCAGCCAGGGTATAGTTCAGCCCCAGCATTTT. Protein sequence: CASQGIVQPQHF. V and J are TRBV6-5 and TRBJ1-5; TRBD1 might be the D (5 bases). Germline CDR1 reads MNHEY; CDR2 reads SVGAGI. Trimming stripped 8 bases from V and 6 bases from J, with 11 bases between. The length of the CDR3 is 12 residues.